The clone carrying this T cell receptor (beta chain) was recorded at least ten times. These data belong to a study of early T cells in non-severe SARS-CoV-2 infection. The CDR3 totals 13 residues. Germline V lookup: CDR1 SQVTM, CDR2 ANQGSEA. Trimming cost V 8 bases and J 0 bases, with 11 bases left between them. TCRdb itself ran the 5' RACE reads through MiXCR, one entry per CDR3 protein. In the table there are some 25,000 distinct CDR3 sequences, 4.3% of which are singletons. Sequenced input: whole blood. This sequence originates from an adult who was a healthcare worker with PCR-confirmed SARS-CoV-2 infection or an uninfected control (not recorded which). V and J are TRBV29-1 and TRBJ2-1; D ambiguous. The CDR3 loop reads CSSHLSSYNEQFF. In nucleotides, the CDR3 is TGCAGCTCCCACTTGAGCTCCTACAATGAGCAGTTCTTC.